The rows below give T cell receptor beta chains drawn from one sample of a study of neurological immune-mediated disorders. TCRdb itself ran the 5' RACE reads through MiXCR, one entry per CDR3 protein. The repertoire has 50,000 to 55,000 distinct CDR3 sequences, about 4.1% of them found once; the top ten carry about 6.7%. Input material: PBMCs. These receptors originate from a man aged 55-75 years with multiple sclerosis. CDR3s include the opening cysteine and the closing phenylalanine or tryptophan. Each record gives: J gene, clone size, D gene, V gene, CDR3 protein, CDR3 DNA. The D gene is left open where the match is weak. Expanded clones are given a class, and other clones once, few, many or no size at all.

TRBJ1-6 | few | NA | TRBV5-1 | CASSLAGFRDNSPLHF | TGCGCCAGCAGCTTGGCAGGGTTTCGCGATAATTCACCCCTCCACTTT
TRBJ2-7 | many | TRBD2 | TRBV27 | CASSLTAGGVYEQYF | TGTGCCAGCAGTCTCACAGCGGGAGGGGTTTACGAGCAGTACTTC
TRBJ1-1 | many | NA | TRBV14 | CASSQDLLPAEAFF | TGTGCCAGCAGCCAAGATCTTCTGCCCGCTGAAGCTTTCTTT
TRBJ1-1 | many | NA | TRBV11-3 | CASSFEVNTEAFF | TGTGCCAGCAGCTTCGAGGTGAACACTGAAGCTTTCTTT
TRBJ2-7 | many | NA | TRBV20-1 | CSALGQGLYEQYF | TGCAGTGCCCTGGGGCAGGGGCTCTACGAGCAGTACTTC
TRBJ2-3 | few | NA | TRBV7-2 | CASSQNRDTQYF | TGTGCCAGCAGCCAAAATAGAGATACGCAGTATTTT
TRBJ2-5 | many | TRBD2 | TRBV7-2 | CASSSGLAGGPKTQYF | TGTGCCAGCAGCTCGGGACTAGCGGGGGGGCCAAAGACCCAGTACTTC
TRBJ1-1 | many | NA | TRBV20-1 | CSAREDPGDTRNTEAFF | TGCAGTGCTAGGGAGGACCCCGGAGATACTAGGAACACTGAAGCTTTCTTT
TRBJ2-1 | many | NA | TRBV24-1 | CATSDRREQFF | TGTGCCACCAGTGACCGCCGGGAGCAGTTCTTC
TRBJ2-7 | many | TRBD2 | TRBV6-1 | CASSDGLAQYEQYF | TGTGCCAGCAGTGACGGACTAGCACAGTACGAGCAGTACTTC
TRBJ1-5 | many | NA | TRBV6-5 | CASSWRDSNQPQHF | TGTGCCAGCAGTTGGCGGGATAGCAATCAGCCCCAGCATTTT
TRBJ2-6 | many | NA | TRBV25-1 | CASEPKGTGANVLTF | TGTGCCAGCGAACCGAAGGGGACTGGGGCCAACGTCCTGACTTTC
TRBJ2-5 | many | NA | TRBV5-1 | CASSSFWGEETQYF | TGCGCCAGCAGCTCCTTTTGGGGGGAGGAGACCCAGTACTTC
TRBJ1-6 | NA | NA | TRBV27 | CASATGNSTLNF | TGTGCCAGCGCCACAGGGAATTCAACCCTCAACTTT
TRBJ2-1 | many | TRBD2 | TRBV25-1 | CASSEYIGLAGAGEQFF | TGTGCCAGCAGTGAATATATCGGACTAGCGGGAGCGGGTGAGCAGTTCTTC
TRBJ2-1 | many | NA | TRBV20-1 | CSLSTGTEQFF | TGCAGTCTATCGACCGGGACCGAGCAGTTCTTC
TRBJ1-2 | NA | NA | TRBV5-1 | CASSLPGPHSTEFNYGYTF | TGCGCCAGCAGCTTACCGGGGCCCCATTCAACCGAGTTCAACTATGGCTACACCTTC
TRBJ1-6 | many | NA | TRBV3-1 | CASSQVRGRSPLHF | TGTGCCAGCAGCCAAGTTAGGGGGAGGTCACCCCTCCACTTT
TRBJ1-1 | many | NA | TRBV5-1 | CASSLDRRAEAFF | TGCGCCAGCAGCTTGGACAGAAGGGCTGAAGCTTTCTTT
TRBJ2-4 | many | NA | TRBV6-1 | CASLKNIQYF | TGTGCCAGCTTAAAAAACATTCAGTACTTC
TRBJ2-3 | many | NA | TRBV7-8 | CASSIPGIPIPTADTQYF | TGTGCCAGCAGCATCCCCGGGATCCCTATTCCCACCGCAGATACGCAGTATTTT
TRBJ2-2 | many | NA | TRBV20-1 | CSAYTDHRAGELFF | TGCAGTGCCTACACCGACCACAGGGCTGGGGAGCTGTTTTTT
TRBJ1-1 | many | TRBD1 | TRBV20-1 | CSANRQGMNTEAFF | TGCAGTGCCAACAGACAGGGGATGAACACTGAAGCTTTCTTT
TRBJ1-1 | many | NA | TRBV20-1 | CSAILIRRGATNTEAFF | TGCAGTGCTATCCTAATTAGACGAGGGGCGACGAACACTGAAGCTTTCTTT
TRBJ2-3 | few | NA | TRBV29-1 | CSVARAQTDTQYF | TGCAGCGTTGCCAGGGCCCAAACAGATACGCAGTATTTT
TRBJ2-7 | many | NA | TRBV24-1 | CATRWEAPEPYEQYF | TGTGCCACCAGGTGGGAGGCACCCGAGCCCTACGAGCAGTACTTC
TRBJ2-5 | many | TRBD2 | TRBV20-1 | CSARIRGASGIETQYF | TGCAGTGCTAGAATTAGGGGAGCTAGCGGGATAGAGACCCAGTACTTC
TRBJ2-7 | many | NA | TRBV5-1 | CASSLWSGRPYEQYF | TGCGCCAGCAGCTTGTGGTCAGGGCGGCCCTACGAGCAGTACTTC
TRBJ1-4 | many | NA | TRBV11-1 | CASSLDSGRFEKLFF | TGTGCCAGCAGCTTAGACTCCGGCCGCTTTGAAAAACTGTTTTTT
TRBJ2-7 | many | NA | TRBV10-2 | CASSQGPSYEQYF | TGCGCCAGCAGCCAGGGACCCTCCTACGAGCAGTACTTC
TRBJ2-5 | many | TRBD2 | TRBV10-3 | CAIGSSGRAYQETQYF | TGTGCCATCGGCTCTAGCGGGAGGGCCTACCAAGAGACCCAGTACTTC
TRBJ1-5 | many | NA | TRBV7-9 | CASSGRGAEPQHF | TGTGCCAGCAGCGGCAGGGGAGCGGAGCCCCAGCATTTT
TRBJ2-1 | few | TRBD2 | TRBV20-1 | CGLGSYNEQFF | TGCGGACTAGGGTCCTACAATGAGCAGTTCTTC
TRBJ1-4 | many | NA | TRBV4-1 | CASSLWSGNEKLFF | TGCGCCAGCAGCCTCTGGTCCGGGAATGAAAAACTGTTTTTT
TRBJ2-1 | many | TRBD1 | TRBV11-2 | CASRQGQGPYNEQFF | TGTGCCAGCAGACAAGGACAGGGTCCCTACAATGAGCAGTTCTTC
TRBJ2-5 | few | NA | TRBV7-7 | CASSTTGTQGETQYF | TGTGCCAGCAGCACAACCGGGACCCAGGGAGAGACCCAGTACTTC
TRBJ2-1 | many | NA | TRBV14 | CASSQQGGSYNEQFF | TGTGCCAGCAGCCAACAGGGTGGCTCCTACAATGAGCAGTTCTTC
TRBJ2-2 | many | NA | TRBV9 | CASSEGRRDTGELFF | TGTGCCAGCAGCGAGGGAAGACGGGACACCGGGGAGCTGTTTTTT
TRBJ1-5 | many | NA | TRBV19 | CASSIDRGSNQPQHF | TGTGCCAGTAGTATAGACAGGGGAAGCAATCAGCCCCAGCATTTT
TRBJ2-7 | many | NA | TRBV12-3/TRBV12-4 | CASRQSGGYEQYF | TGTGCCAGCAGGCAATCTGGCGGCTACGAGCAGTACTTC
TRBJ1-5 | few | NA | TRBV6-1 | CASSGERGGQPQHF | TGTGCCAGCAGCGGCGAACGCGGCGGTCAGCCCCAGCATTTT
TRBJ2-7 | many | NA | TRBV20-1 | CRARTGGRFGEQYF | TGCAGGGCCAGGACAGGCGGGAGGTTCGGCGAGCAGTACTTC